This T cell receptor beta chain is drawn from a study of OX40 agonist ivuxolimab in advanced cancers. Looking at the study overall: Ivuxolimab, an antibody acting as an agonist of OX40 (CD134), was used to treat patients. Of the participants, over 30% had some prior anti-PD-1, anti-PD-L1 or anti-CTLA-4 therapy, which was allowed. General study points: The antigen specificity of the peripheral T cells (those that were expanded) was not determined. Some nonresponders likewise displayed low normalized T-cell clonal expansion.

Trimming shortened V by 5 bases and J by 11 bases, and 15 bases separated the two germline ends. Germline loops: CDR1 MNHNY, CDR2 SVGAGI (reference sequence). This CDR3 comprises 13 residues. As concerns this clone: What it recognizes is unknown.

Clones were sequenced by immunoSEQ multiplex PCR, and TCRdb holds only the in-frame ones, with some missing. The repertoire holds 55,000 to 80,000 clones, with approximately 85% as singletons. Source: CD4+ or CD8+ T cells sorted from blood, taken in a trial of the OX40 agonist ivuxolimab. This chain links TRBV6-6 with TRBJ1-4; D unresolved. The receptor's source is an adult with an advanced solid tumor such as melanoma, head and neck, liver or kidney cancer. The CDR3 protein is CASSPRSSEKLFF. CDR3 coding DNA: TGTGCCAGCAGTCCCCGTTCTTCCGAGAAACTGTTTTTT.